The 3 T cell receptor beta chains given below trace back to one sample, sequenced in a study of persistence of HIV-infected CD4 T cells. The stimulus was lysate of CMV-infected fibroblasts, around 10 ug/mL. CD4+ T cells upregulating both CD40 ligand and CD69 were sorted as responding cells. The immunoSEQ assay was version 4, run in survey mode. The method was immunoSEQ multiplex PCR; TCRdb's version includes in-frame clones alone and lacks a portion of them. The table has just over 7,500 clones, roughly two thirds seen once. The antigens for these receptors are not known. The specimen comprised CD4+ T cells sorted from PBMCs after approximately 20-hour stimulation, sampled from a patient who received antiretroviral therapy. Receptor source: an adult man with HIV who was CMV-seropositive.

The genes are TRBV19 and TRBJ2-2; 8 nucleotides agree with TRBD2. V dropped 1 base and J dropped 4; count of bases not matched to a gene: 8. From germline, CDR1 is LNHDA and CDR2 SQIVND (reference sequence). The CDR3 is made up of 17 amino acids. CDR3 sequence: CASSIGAGESGTGELFF. CDR3 nucleotides: TGTGCCAGTAGTATAGGAGCGGGAGAATCCGGCACCGGGGAGCTGTTTTTT.

This chain links TRBV27 with TRBJ2-3; 11 bases line up with TRBD2. CDR1 is MNHEY and CDR2 is SMNVEV in the germline V gene (reference sequence). The CDR3 totals 14 residues. J gave up 5 bases and V 10 bases, and 8 bases lay outside the gene matches. This CDR3 reads CATRRLAGKDTQYF. The CDR3 nucleotides read TGTGCCACCCGACGACTAGCGGGGAAAGATACGCAGTATTTT.

This clone is classed as medium-sized. The rearrangement uses TRBV7-9 and TRBJ1-6, with D maybe TRBD1 (5 bases). Germline values: CDR1 SEHNR, CDR2 FQNEAQ (reference sequence). V gave up 3 bases and J gave up 7 bases, with 13 bases separating them. This CDR3 has 15 residues. This CDR3 is CASSFLAGLNSPLHF. The DNA of the CDR3 is TGTGCCAGCAGCTTTCTAGCAGGGTTGAATTCACCCCTCCACTTT.